Listed here is a single TCR beta chain. No antigen is known for it. This specimen belongs to a study of cytomegalovirus exposure and HLA in healthy donors. General study points: Reports described diagnosis of cytomegalovirus status by the classifier as highly specific and sensitive.

V lost 1 base, J lost 6 bases, and 6 bases stayed unmatched. The CDR3 covers 16 residues. Germline CDR1 is SGHAT and CDR2 is FQNNGV. Primers for the PCR totalled 60 Vbeta and 13 Jbeta. Repertoires were generated with immunoSEQ multiplex PCR, while TCRdb's copy carries only in-frame clones and drops some. The table records 180,000 or so clones, roughly 80% of them present only once. The TCR sequence derives from a woman aged 18-29 years in good health and CMV-seronegative. The sample consisted of PBMCs. The chain joins TRBV11-2 to TRBJ2-2; 9 nucleotides align to TRBD2. CDR3 amino acids: CASSLGLAGLAGELFF. The CDR3 region has the DNA TGTGCCAGCAGCTTAGGGCTAGCGGGATTGGCCGGGGAGCTGTTTTTT.